Detailed here is one T cell receptor (beta chain). These data originate in a study of shared clonotypes between healthy human individuals. Trimming removed 4 bases at V and 1 base at J, with 8 bases between. This CDR3 contains 13 residues. Germline V gives CDR1 SGDLS, CDR2 YYNGEE. Measured with immunoSEQ multiplex PCR; TCRdb has only the in-frame clones, and not every one. The sample yields some 480,000 clones, around three quarters seen once. The chain has TRBV9 and TRBJ2-5; D is uncertain. The source of this sequence is a middle-aged woman in good health. Some clones in this sample may be carry-over from other donors' samples. The sample consisted of PBMCs. The CDR3 nucleotides read TGTGCCAGCAGCTCCGACCCCCAAGAGACCCAGTACTTC. Translated, it gives CASSSDPQETQYF. Full variable domain (remainder filled in from reference TRBV9 and TRBJ2-5): DSGVTQTPKHLITATGQRVTLRCSPRSGDLSVYWYQQSLDQGLQFLIQYYNGEERAKGNILERFSAQQFPDLHSELNLSSLELGDSALYFCASSSDPQETQYFGPGTRLLVL.